This record concerns one T cell receptor beta chain sequence. This record belongs to a study of blood T cell repertoires in COVID-19. Study-level background: Sites across the United States, Italy and Spain contributed samples from acute and convalescent COVID-19.

Germline V gene lookup returns CDR1 KGHSH and CDR2 LQKENI. This CDR3 comprises 14 residues. Deletions cut 3 bases from V and 7 bases from J, with 15 bases between. Clones were read by immunoSEQ multiplex PCR, and TCRdb kept only the in-frame ones, dropping some. The profile shows more than 110,000 clones, 70% to 85% of them singletons. Sequencing input: peripheral blood. The sequence came from a human donor in a cohort sampled during active COVID-19. The chain has TRBV18 and TRBJ1-2, with D perhaps TRBD1 (6 bases). The CDR3 sequence is CASSPDPGEGGYTF. CDR3 nucleotides: TGTGCCAGCTCACCGGATCCAGGGGAGGGTGGCTACACCTTC.